This T cell receptor beta chain was captured by sequencing in a study of breast tumors, draining lymph nodes, adjacent tissues. General study findings and limits: Tumors had less TCR diversity than lymph nodes, more than nontumor tissue.

Germline V gene data show CDR1 as MGHRA and CDR2 as YSYEKL. Trimming cost V 3 bases and J 1 base, with 4 bases left between them. This CDR3 region has 14 residues. TCRdb passed the multiplex PCR reads through MiXCR, listing each CDR3 protein once. This sample yields some 100,000 distinct CDR3 sequences, of which less than 25% are seen a single time; around 1.2% belongs to the top ten. Samples came from axillary lymph nodes draining the breast cancer. This clonotype came up many times. As yet, its antigen is unknown. This chain joins TRBV4-1 and TRBJ2-6; no firm D call. The TCR comes from a female donor with breast cancer. Some clones in this sample may be carry-over from other donors' samples. Sequencing used axillary lymph node tissue. Here the CDR3 DNA reads TGCGCCAGCAGCCACCCTTCTGGGGCCAACGTCCTGACTTTC. Translating it yields CASSHPSGANVLTF.